The T cell receptor (beta chain) described here comes from a study of regulatory T cells in long-lasting Graves disease. The study's findings and limits: TRBV28, TRBJ1-2 and TRBJ2-5 were segments that persistent disease favored.

HTBI primers from iRepertoire and Arm-PCR of CDR3 regions yielded the TCR beta libraries. TCRdb redid the calling of the multiplex PCR reads with MiXCR, one entry per CDR3 protein. The sample has 350,000 to 500,000 distinct CDR3 sequences, 16% seen once. The CDR3 covers 15 residues. V was cut by 0 bases and J by 5 bases, with 13 bases left in between. Germline loops: CDR1 SGHTA, CDR2 FQGNSA. The time point: newly diagnosed GD, antithyroid drugs for less than 3 months. Preparation of the TCR library used RNA extracted from PBMCs. Diagnoses of Graves' disease were made by American Thyroid Association guidelines. Concerning this clonotype: Its specificity is not known.

This sample was also put to use in a study of T cells in Graves' hyperthyroidism and ophthalmopathy.

Sequenced material: peripheral blood mononuclear cells (PBMCs), taken at new diagnosis, from a patient treated with antithyroid drugs. This TCR came from a woman aged 18-29 years with Graves disease. This rearrangement joins TRBV7-2 to TRBJ1-1; D gene unclear. CDR3 sequence (DNA): TGTGCCAGCAGCTTAGCGGTGGGAGCGCGTACTGAAGCTTTCTTT. Amino acids: CASSLAVGARTEAFF.